This T cell receptor beta chain comes out of a study of blood T cell repertoires in COVID-19 (TCRdb year 2020). Notes on the research overall: The collaborator samples originated in the United States, Italy and Spain and spanned the acute and convalescent phases of COVID-19. The prospective study material was composed of cDNA or gDNA derived from T cells, B-cell-depleted T cells, or PBMCs. Subjects who had been exposed to COVID-19, were actively infected with it, or had recovered from it provided the deeply sampled blood TCRbeta repertoires that made up the dataset. The repertoires were made available in a free public database intended to serve as a resource for research on the immune response to SARS-CoV-2. The samples were drawn from the first 160 participants of the ongoing ImmuneRACE study and from 950 to 1,500 subjects provided by 6 global collaborators. The sample metadata nearly always contained a de-identified subject ID, COVID-19 status, age in years and sex. Where available, HLA class I and class II types were obtained from metadata supplied by the sample provider rather than from assay-based typing.

As concerns this clone: Its antigen is not yet known. Per-nucleotide qualities are absent, and no much larger clonotype sits a single base away.

TCRbeta CDR3 regions were amplified from genomic DNA by means of the immunoSEQ Assay, a bias-controlled multiplex PCR. In the original analysis: The number of nucleated cells in each sample was estimated from the amplification of reference gene primers within the assay. Sequence reads were collapsed and filtered to measure the absolute abundance of every unique TCRbeta CDR3 rearrangement. For each sample, productive Simpson clonality was calculated by taking the square root of Simpson's diversity index across productive rearrangements. This is the immuneACCESS table as TCRdb keeps it, with only in-frame sequences that have V and J called. A part of the clones is gone; compared with another copy, unresolved V genes explain less than half, and the rest is unexplained. V and J calls and clone size are given by that table; D and trimming were obtained from the DNA. This sample holds around 160,000 clones; around 87% were observed only once. The top ten constitute 0.95% to 1.5% of the sample.

Participants in the prospective study were enrolled through a virtual design, were aged roughly 18 to 95 years, and lived in under 25 United States geographic areas. In the prospective study, cohorts were assigned on the basis of participant-reported clinical history obtained from a screening survey and a study questionnaire. In the prospective study, mobile phlebotomists collected whole blood, serum and a nasopharyngeal or oropharyngeal swab from each participant. Prospective study participants could optionally give additional blood draws and questionnaires over an approximately two-month period. Prospective study blood samples were shipped either frozen or at room temperature before DNA extraction. What the study reported, not specific to this receptor: Clinical and demographic metadata were provided uncurated, with the amount varying by source and participant.

V was cut back by 5 bases and J by 7 bases, leaving a gap of 14 bases between them. The germline V gene gives CDR1 as KGHDR and CDR2 as SFDVKD. The CDR3 numbers 14 residues from cysteine through phenylalanine. Only the CDR3 DNA is retained, 42 bases long and in frame from the first base. The rearrangement combines TRBV24-1 with TRBJ2-1, and possibly TRBD1, on 5 matching bases. What was sequenced was PBMCs or T cells enriched from blood (not recorded which). This clonotype was obtained from a woman aged 25 to 39 with acute COVID-19. The sequence in DNA is TGTGCCACCAGTGCAGGGCCCGCTCCAAATGAGCAGTTCTTC. This yields the protein CATSAGPAPNEQFF.